These 24 T cell receptor beta chains originate from one sample sequenced in a study of a mutant IDH1 vaccine in newly diagnosed glioma. Clones were read by immunoSEQ multiplex PCR, and TCRdb kept only the in-frame ones, dropping some. The sample includes approximately 76,000 clones, 91% of them seen just once. Regarding time point: week 5, during vaccination. Every vaccination contained 300 ug of the mutant IDH1 20-mer peptide and was paired with topical imiquimod. For these receptors, no antigen is known. Specimen: PBMCs, collected from a glioma patient whose treatment included an IDH1 peptide vaccine. The receptors come from a woman in her forties or fifties with glioma.

The rearrangement joins TRBV19 to TRBJ2-6; 7 bases line up with TRBD1. The CDR3 runs to 17 residues. The germline CDR1 and CDR2 sequences are LNHDA and SQIVND (reference sequence). V shed 4 bases, J shed 0 bases, and the junction held 6 bases outside the gene matches. CDR3 nucleotides: TGTGCCAGTAGTACGTGGACAGGTACCTCTGGGGCCAACGTCCTGACTTTC. Protein: CASSTWTGTSGANVLTF.

The chain uses TRBV27 and TRBJ2-3, with D unresolved. In germline, CDR1 is MNHEY, CDR2 SMNVEV (reference sequence). There are 14 residues in the CDR3. Trimming removed 6 bases from V and 3 bases from J, with 13 bases in between. In DNA, the CDR3 is TGTGCCAGCAGCCGTGGACGCTTTACAGATACGCAGTATTTT. Translation: CASSRGRFTDTQYF.

V is TRBV7-9 and J is TRBJ2-7; D possibly uses TRBD1 or TRBD2 (5 bases each). V lost 4 bases and J 3 bases, leaving 16 bases between the germline ends. This CDR3 region has 15 residues. Germline assignment: CDR1 SEHNR and CDR2 FQNEAQ (reference sequence). Here the CDR3 DNA reads TGTGCCAGCAGCTCCTCCTTAGGGGAGAACTACGAGCAGTACTTC. Protein product: CASSSSLGENYEQYF.

This rearrangement joins TRBV5-6 to TRBJ2-5; TRBD1 matches 7 bases. Germline trimming cut 4 bases from V and 4 bases from J; bases unmatched to any gene: 10. CDR3 length: 15 amino acids. Looked up from germline, CDR1 is SGHDT and CDR2 is YYEEEE. The CDR3 DNA is TGTGCCAGCAGCCCCAATCCGACAGGGATAGAGACCCAGTACTTC. As protein: CASSPNPTGIETQYF.

The chain combines TRBV7-9 with TRBJ2-5; D unclear. Germline V gives CDR1 SEHNR, CDR2 FQNEAQ (reference sequence). The CDR3 sequence is 14 residues long. Trimming left V 5 bases short and J 5 bases short, with 15 bases between. In DNA form, the CDR3 reads TGTGCCAGCAGCCCGCCCGAGCTCAGGGAGACCCAGTACTTC. Encoded protein: CASSPPELRETQYF.

The chain recombines TRBV7-2 with TRBJ1-6; the match to TRBD1 covers 7 bases. This CDR3 region has 13 residues. The germline V gene encodes CDR1 SGHTA and CDR2 FQGNSA. The J segment lost 8 bases and the V segment lost 5 bases, leaving 3 bases of the junction unmatched. Written as DNA, the CDR3 is TGTGCCAGCAGCGCCCAGGGGGATTCACCCCTCCACTTT. This translates into CASSAQGDSPLHF. The full variable domain, with the rest looked up from reference TRBV7-2 and TRBJ1-6, is GAGVSQSPSNKVTEKGKDVELRCDPISGHTALYWYRQSLGQGLEFLIYFQGNSAPDKSGLPSDRFSAERTGGSVSTLTIQRTQQEDSAVYLCASSAQGDSPLHFGNGTRLTVT.

This clone was seen a single time. The J gene is TRBJ2-2, the V gene TRBV5-4; no definite D call. V was pared by 4 bases and J by 2 bases, with 21 bases between. Germline CDR1 SGHNT, CDR2 YYREEE (reference sequence). The CDR3 is 18 residues long. The CDR3 loop is CASSQALGSPSNTGELFF. CDR3 bases: TGTGCCAGCAGCCAGGCTCTCGGCTCCCCCTCCAACACCGGGGAGCTGTTTTTT.

The V and J genes are TRBV7-2 and TRBJ1-5; D is perhaps TRBD1 (6 bases). CDR1 is SGHTA and CDR2 is FQGNSA in the germline V gene. The V and J ends lost 1 base and 4 bases respectively, with 11 bases between them. The CDR3 sequence is 15 residues long. DNA of the CDR3: TGTGCCAGCAGCTTAGGCCAGGGGACAAATCAGCCCCAGCATTTT. Protein sequence: CASSLGQGTNQPQHF.

The genes are TRBV9 and TRBJ1-3; D is ambiguous. The CDR3 is made up of 15 amino acids. CDR1 and CDR2 (germline): SGDLS, YYNGEE. The V end was cut by 0 bases, the J end by 0 bases, with 7 bases between. CDR3 residues: CASSVDRGSGNTIYF. CDR3 bases: TGTGCCAGCAGCGTAGATCGAGGCTCTGGAAACACCATATATTTT.

This clone was observed a single time. The V call is TRBV5-6, the J call TRBJ2-2, with 12 bases identical to TRBD2. Looked up from germline, CDR1 is SGHDT and CDR2 is YYEEEE. V was clipped by 3 bases and J by 7 bases; unmatched bases: 7. This CDR3 has 16 residues. The CDR3 coding sequence is TGTGCCAGCAGCTCCGGACTAGCGGGAAGAATCGGGGAGCTGTTTTTT. This sequence encodes CASSSGLAGRIGELFF.

The chain has TRBV28 and TRBJ2-7; TRBD1 matches at 7 bases. V dropped 7 bases and J dropped 0; count of bases not matched to a gene: 15. This CDR3 is built from 17 residues. The germline gives CDR1 MDHEN, CDR2 SYDVKM. The CDR3 loop is CASIDDRDVPSSYEQYF. CDR3 nucleotide sequence: TGTGCCAGCATCGATGACAGGGACGTGCCCAGCTCCTACGAGCAGTACTTC.

The rearrangement links TRBV28 to TRBJ2-7, with 8 bases aligning to TRBD1. Losses at the gene ends were 6 bases for V and 0 bases for J; bases not matched to a gene: 4. This CDR3 comprises 14 residues. CDR1 is MDHEN, CDR2 SYDVKM, per germline. DNA of the CDR3: TGTGCCAGCAGGCGACAGGGGAGCTCCTACGAGCAGTACTTC. Its protein is CASRRQGSSYEQYF.

The chain couples TRBV7-2 to TRBJ1-1; TRBD1 might be the D (5 bases). This CDR3 spans 15 amino acids. Per the germline V gene, CDR1 is SGHTA and CDR2 is FQGNSA. V shed 5 bases and J shed 2 bases, with 15 bases lying between them. CDR3 sequence reads: CASSGPGVVNTEAFF. In DNA form, the CDR3 reads TGTGCCAGCAGCGGCCCGGGGGTCGTCAACACTGAAGCTTTCTTT.

This chain joins TRBV30 and TRBJ2-7, with 9 bases lining up with TRBD2. Germline-derived CDR1 and CDR2 are GTSNPN and SVGIG (reference sequence). This CDR3 has 10 amino acids. CDR3 DNA sequence: TGTGCCTGGAGTGTGCGGGAGGGCCGGGTC. Translation: CAWSVREGRV.

This rearrangement joins TRBV19 to TRBJ2-7; TRBD1 might be the D (5 bases). CDR3 length equals 15 residues. The ends were cut back, 3 bases at V and 2 bases at J, with 14 bases in the middle. In germline, CDR1 is LNHDA, CDR2 SQIVND (reference sequence). The CDR3, as DNA: TGTGCCAGTAGTATGGGCCAGTTGGGGCCCTACGAGCAGTACTTC. Translated: CASSMGQLGPYEQYF.

The CDR3 loop is CASSVGLAEYYEQYF. The CDR3 DNA is TGTGCCAGCAGCGTCGGACTAGCGGAGTACTACGAGCAGTACTTC. The gene calls are TRBV11-2 and TRBJ2-7; 10 positions agree with TRBD2. V was pared by 5 bases and J by 3 bases, with 7 bases of the junction left unmatched. The CDR3 runs to 15 residues. The germline gives CDR1 SGHAT, CDR2 FQNNGV.

The V and J genes are TRBV28 and TRBJ2-5; D possibly corresponds to TRBD1 (6 bases). Trimming stripped 4 bases from V and 1 base from J, with 10 bases between. Germline lookup yields CDR1 MDHEN and CDR2 SYDVKM. CDR3 length: 14 amino acids. CDR3 loop: CASSSGQLQETQYF. DNA for the CDR3: TGTGCCAGCAGTTCAGGACAGCTCCAAGAGACCCAGTACTTC.

The genes are TRBV5-1 and TRBJ2-5; 11 positions match TRBD2. This CDR3 region has 15 residues. The V gene end was trimmed by 4 bases and the J gene end by 4 bases; junction bases not matched to a gene: 6. CDR1 and CDR2 (germline): SGHRS, YFSETQ. The CDR3 nucleotides are TGCGCCAGCAGCGGAACGGGACTAGCGGCAGAGACCCAGTACTTC. Protein sequence: CASSGTGLAAETQYF.

This rearrangement joins TRBV20-1 to TRBJ2-1; D gene unclear. Trimming took 6 bases from V and 8 from J, leaving 11 bases between them. CDR1 and CDR2 from the germline V gene are DFQATT and SNEGSKA (reference sequence). The CDR3 sequence is 11 residues long. CDR3 sequence (DNA): TGCAGTGCAACCGAAGGGTATGAGCAGTTCTTC. Translating gives CSATEGYEQFF.

This clone was detected once. The rearrangement joins TRBV7-8 to TRBJ2-2; D gene unclear. The CDR3 runs to 14 residues. Trimming left V 4 bases short and J 2 bases short, with 8 bases between. The V gene's germline CDR1 is SGHVS and CDR2 FQNEAQ. Written as DNA, the CDR3 is TGTGCCAGCAGCTCCCAATTTAACACCGGGGAGCTGTTTTTT. Its protein is CASSSQFNTGELFF.

The rearrangement uses TRBV5-8 and TRBJ2-6; no clear D gene. Germline V lookup: CDR1 SGHTS, CDR2 YDEGEE. V was cut by 0 bases and J by 2 bases, with 3 bases left in between. This CDR3 is 14 amino acids long. For the CDR3, the DNA is TGTGCCAGCAGCTTGGGAGCTGGGGCCAACGTCCTGACTTTC. Its translation is CASSLGAGANVLTF.

The chain has TRBV11-2 and TRBJ2-5, with 8 bases matching TRBD1. With 5 bases clipped from V and 5 bases from J, the junction kept 4 bases outside the gene matches. Looked up from germline, CDR1 is SGHAT and CDR2 is FQNNGV. The CDR3 sequence is 13 residues long. The CDR3 nucleotides read TGTGCCAGCAGCCCCGGGGACAGGGAGACCCAGTACTTC. This translates into CASSPGDRETQYF.

V gene TRBV10-2 combines with J gene TRBJ2-1; 11 positions agree with TRBD2. From germline, CDR1 is WSHSY and CDR2 SAAADI. J lost 2 bases, V lost 2 bases, and 5 bases had no gene match. The CDR3 is 17 amino acids. DNA of the CDR3: TGCGCCAGCAGTGAGACTAGCGGGAGTTCGGCCTACAATGAGCAGTTCTTC. It encodes CASSETSGSSAYNEQFF.

This chain links TRBV5-1 with TRBJ2-7; no clear D. The CDR3 runs 12 residues. The germline V gene has CDR1 SGHRS and CDR2 YFSETQ. V lost 5 bases to trimming and J lost 2 bases, with 8 bases between them. The CDR3: CASREGPYEQYF. CDR3 coding DNA: TGCGCCAGCAGGGAAGGTCCCTACGAGCAGTACTTC.